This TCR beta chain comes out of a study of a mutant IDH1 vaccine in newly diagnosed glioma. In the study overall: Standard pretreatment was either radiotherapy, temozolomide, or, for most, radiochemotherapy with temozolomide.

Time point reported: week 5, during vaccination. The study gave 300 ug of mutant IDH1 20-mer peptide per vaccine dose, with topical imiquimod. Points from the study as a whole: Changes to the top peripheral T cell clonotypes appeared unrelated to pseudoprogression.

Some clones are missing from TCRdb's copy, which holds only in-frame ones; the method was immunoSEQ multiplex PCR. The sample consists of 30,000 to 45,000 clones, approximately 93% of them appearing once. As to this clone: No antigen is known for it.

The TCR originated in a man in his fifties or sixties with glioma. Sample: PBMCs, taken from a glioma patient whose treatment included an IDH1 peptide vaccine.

CDR3 sequence reads: CASSQGRADRVNGYTF. The DNA for the CDR3 is TGTGCCAGCAGCCAAGGACGAGCGGACAGAGTTAATGGCTACACCTTC. The J gene is TRBJ1-2, the V gene TRBV14; possible D gene TRBD1, 6 bases. There are 16 residues in the CDR3. Trimming took 1 base from V and 6 from J, leaving 18 bases between them. The germline V gene has CDR1 SGHDN and CDR2 FVKESK.